This entry is about one T cell receptor (beta chain). Its binding antigen is unknown. Nothing much larger sits one base from this clone, and base qualities are not available. In the prospective study, participants were roughly 18 to 95 years old, resided in about two dozen geographic areas of the United States, and were enrolled through a virtual design. To assign participants to cohorts, the prospective study relied on clinical history that participants themselves reported in a screening survey and a study questionnaire. For ImmuneRACE Cohort 3, a participant was defined as recovered based on two consecutive negative NP/OP PCR tests, clearance by a healthcare professional, or resolution of symptoms. Each participant in the prospective study had whole blood, serum and a nasopharyngeal or oropharyngeal swab collected by mobile phlebotomists. Participants in the prospective study had the option to provide additional blood draws and questionnaires over an approximately 2-month period. Prospective study blood samples were shipped either frozen or at room temperature before DNA extraction.

TCRbeta CDR3 regions were amplified from genomic DNA by means of the immunoSEQ Assay, a bias-controlled multiplex PCR. From the authors' description of their analysis: Within the assay, amplification of reference gene primers was used to estimate how many nucleated cells each sample contained. Sequence reads were collapsed and filtered to measure the absolute abundance of every unique TCRbeta CDR3 rearrangement. For each sample, productive Simpson clonality was calculated as the square root of Simpson's diversity index over productive rearrangements. This immuneACCESS table, as held by TCRdb, lists in-frame sequences with V and J called but not all clones. Of the missing ones, under half trace to an unresolved V gene in checked studies; the others have no known cause. The DNA was the basis for D and trimming; V, J and clone size are from that table. A total of around 360,000 clones appear in this sample, about 90% of them only once. 2.5% to 3% of the sample is in the top ten clones.

This sample was taken from a study of blood T cell repertoires in COVID-19 (dated by TCRdb to 2020 to 2021). For the study in its entirety: The collaborator samples originated in the United States, Italy and Spain and spanned the acute and convalescent phases of COVID-19. The repertoires were made available in a free public database intended to serve as a resource for research on the immune response to SARS-CoV-2. Sample metadata almost always included a de-identified subject ID, COVID-19 status, age in years and sex. The prospective study material was composed of cDNA or gDNA derived from T cells, B-cell-depleted T cells, or PBMCs. Where HLA class I and class II types were available, the types were taken from metadata supplied by the sample provider, not from assay-based typing. The samples were drawn from two sources: the first 160 participants of the ongoing ImmuneRACE study, and 1,254 subjects contributed by 6 global collaborators. The dataset comprised deeply sampled blood TCRbeta repertoires from subjects exposed to, actively infected with, or recovered from COVID-19.

Looking up the germline V gene (reference sequence) yields CDR1 SEHNR and CDR2 FQNEAQ. V is pruned by 1 base and J by 8 bases, leaving 13 bases of the junction without a gene match. From the cysteine up to the phenylalanine, the CDR3 has a length of 17 residues. Left in the record is the CDR3 DNA by itself, 51 bases read in frame from the first base. Study-wide findings and limitations: How much clinical and demographic metadata was included differed by source and by participant, and the metadata was provided uncurated.

This clonotype originated in a woman aged 25 to 45 who had recovered from COVID-19. The chain couples TRBV7-9 to TRBJ2-1, with 8 junctional bases fitting TRBD2. The sequencing input was PBMCs or T cells enriched from blood (not recorded which). The CDR3 protein is CASSLVKGGTRMYEQFF. The nucleotides read TGTGCCAGCAGCTTAGTCAAGGGGGGGACTAGGATGTATGAGCAGTTCTTC.